This is a list of T cell receptor beta chains from one sample in a study of cytomegalovirus exposure and HLA in healthy donors. TCRdb's copy holds only in-frame clones and misses some; the assay was immunoSEQ multiplex PCR. The sample contains 200,000 or so clones, around 73% of which appear only once. Material: PBMCs. The receptors stem from a male donor in good health and CMV-seronegative. Both conserved end residues are part of each CDR3. Fields, in order: V gene, clone size, J gene, CDR3 protein. Where a row states a size, it is once, few, many or the class of an expanded clone; other rows omit it.

>TRBV2|few|TRBJ2-5
CASSGGQGITQYF
>TRBV27|NA|TRBJ2-1
CASSPPASYSYNEQFF
>TRBV28|NA|TRBJ2-7
CASSFSGRRSEQYF
>TRBV25-1|NA|TRBJ2-2
CASSQSPRGLTGELFF
>TRBV7-8|NA|TRBJ1-1
CASSFNGFTEAFF
>TRBV21-1|NA|TRBJ2-1
CASSARTGGAYNEQFF
>TRBV9|NA|TRBJ2-3
CASSPRLGAPDTQYF
>TRBV19|NA|TRBJ2-2
CASSITTGGTGELFF
>TRBV4-2|few|TRBJ2-1
CASSQGLANNEQFF
>TRBV10-1|NA|TRBJ2-1
CASSRSPLTYNEQFF
>TRBV10-3|once|TRBJ2-1
CAIGTGGLDEQFF
>TRBV19|NA|TRBJ1-5
CASSIAVIWTSLNQPQHF
>TRBV10-3|NA|TRBJ2-1
CAISVAEAANEQFF
>TRBV14|NA|TRBJ1-1
CASSRAGMNTEAFF
>TRBV5-5|NA|TRBJ2-3
CASSLALAGTTDTQYF
>TRBV27|NA|TRBJ2-7
CASSRNAGDSYEQYF
>TRBV28|few|TRBJ1-2
CASRRQGIHGYTF
>TRBV19|NA|TRBJ2-6
CASSIGPSGANVLTF
>TRBV5-1|NA|TRBJ2-3
CASSLDFTDTQYF
>TRBV14|NA|TRBJ1-1
CASSQERPFNRGLRYTEAFF
>TRBV2|NA|TRBJ2-7
CASTQQTSGSMGEQYF
>TRBV4-2|NA|TRBJ2-5
CASSQADRVIEETQYF
>TRBV18|NA|TRBJ2-7
CASSPQTVDEQYF
>TRBV5-1|NA|TRBJ1-4
CASSSRDSRRGEKLFF
>TRBV15|NA|TRBJ2-2
CATSRVGGQGDNTGELFF
>TRBV6-5|NA|TRBJ1-2
CASSYSYRNYYGYTF
>TRBV28|once|TRBJ2-1
CASNQRENEQFF
>TRBV9|NA|TRBJ2-3
CASSVAETVQGADTQYF
>TRBV7-9|NA|TRBJ2-7
CASRGSGQGASYEQYF
>TRBV19|NA|TRBJ1-2
CASSIYLTGGIVEYGYTF
>TRBV2|NA|TRBJ2-3
CASSQLEYQDTQYF
>TRBV27|few|TRBJ1-5
CASSLVGRGDGQPQHF
>TRBV2|NA|TRBJ1-5
CASSNRGYQPQHF
>TRBV4-1|NA|TRBJ2-5
CASSQDRRDTGLAGSQETQYF
>TRBV6-4|few|TRBJ2-1
CASSDSGAPSNEQFF
>TRBV6-1|NA|TRBJ2-1
CASSEASGVGQFF
>TRBV19|NA|TRBJ1-2
CASNPDRRGGGYTF
>TRBV4-2|NA|TRBJ2-6
CASSQEAGTSSGANVLTF
>TRBV7-9|NA|TRBJ2-7
CASSLNWHEQYF
>TRBV6-6|NA|TRBJ2-7
CASSPGTSGNFYEQYF
>TRBV7-9|NA|TRBJ1-4
CASSLGQGNEKLFF
>TRBV18|NA|TRBJ2-7
CASSPAGTGDEQYF
>TRBV7-3|NA|TRBJ2-2
CASSLAGRNTGELFF
>TRBV4-2|NA|TRBJ2-7
CASSHPSYEQYF
>TRBV7-9|few|TRBJ2-1
CASSPGETVSYNEQFF
>TRBV9|NA|TRBJ2-7
CASSVGILEGGEQYF
>TRBV27|NA|TRBJ2-1
CASSHWPLAGGIYNEQFF
>TRBV6-4|NA|TRBJ1-5
CASSEGPGRPQHF
>TRBV19|NA|TRBJ1-1
CASSRRDSNTEAFF
>TRBV2|NA|TRBJ2-5
CASSPRGETQYF
>TRBV4-1|NA|TRBJ2-5
CASSQGGTSGGHETQYF
>TRBV28|NA|TRBJ2-1
CASSSRSVSANEQFF
>TRBV15|NA|TRBJ2-1
CATSRKTGQGANEQFF